The sequence of this T cell receptor (beta chain) was determined in a study of T cell repertoires in cytomegalovirus infection. TCRdb reanalysed the reads using MiXCR and keeps one entry per CDR3 protein. The data hold 310,000 or so distinct CDR3 sequences, with 25% observed a single time. The germline gives CDR1 SGHTA, CDR2 FQGNSA. V lost 5 bases and J lost 6; bases outside the gene matches: 9. The CDR3 totals 15 residues. At least ten counts were recorded for this clonotype. The antigen remains unidentified. The sequence was collected from a human donor in good health (CMV status not recorded). Some clones in this sample may be carry-over from other donors' samples. The starting material was cultured PBMCs, obtained from culture after CMV antigen stimulation. The rearrangement uses TRBV7-2 and TRBJ1-1, with 10 bases that match TRBD1. For the CDR3, the DNA is TGTGCCAGCAGCCATCGACAGGGGGCGCGCGCTGAAGCTTTCTTT. This sequence encodes CASSHRQGARAEAFF.